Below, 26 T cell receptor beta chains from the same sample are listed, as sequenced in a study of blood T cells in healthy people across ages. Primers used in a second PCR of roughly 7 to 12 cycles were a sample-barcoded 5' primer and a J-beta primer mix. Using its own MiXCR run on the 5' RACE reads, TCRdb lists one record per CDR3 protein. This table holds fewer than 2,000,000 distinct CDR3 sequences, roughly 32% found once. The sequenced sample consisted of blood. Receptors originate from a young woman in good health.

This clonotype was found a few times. CDR3: CSARVEAGGVYGYTF. CDR3 in DNA: TGCAGTGCTAGAGTAGAAGCAGGGGGGGTTTATGGCTACACCTTC. This chain joins TRBV20-1 and TRBJ1-2, with 7 bases aligning to TRBD1. Germline values: CDR1 DFQATT, CDR2 SNEGSKA (reference sequence). V lost 1 base, J lost 5 bases, and 10 bases stayed unmatched. The CDR3 is 15 residues long.

In nucleotides, the CDR3 is TGTGCCAGCAACGACCATTCCTACAATGAGCAGTTCTTC. Amino acids: CASNDHSYNEQFF. This chain connects TRBV25-1 to TRBJ2-1; no clear D. Germline V gives CDR1 MGHDK, CDR2 SYGVNS. V gave up 7 bases and J gave up 1 base, with 8 bases separating them. The CDR3 runs 13 residues.

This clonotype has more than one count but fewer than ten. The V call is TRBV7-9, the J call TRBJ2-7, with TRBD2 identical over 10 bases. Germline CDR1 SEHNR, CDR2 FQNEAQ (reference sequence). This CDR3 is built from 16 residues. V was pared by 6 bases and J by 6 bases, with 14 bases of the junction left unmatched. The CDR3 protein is CASSTLGAGGPSEQYF. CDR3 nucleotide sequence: TGTGCCAGCAGTACACTTGGAGCGGGAGGGCCCTCCGAGCAGTACTTC.

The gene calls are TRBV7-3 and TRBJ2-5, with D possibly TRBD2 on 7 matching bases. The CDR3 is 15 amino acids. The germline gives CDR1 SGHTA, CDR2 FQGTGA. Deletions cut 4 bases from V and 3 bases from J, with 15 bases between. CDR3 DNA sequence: TGTGCCAGCAGCTGGGGGGGGGGCAGAGAAGAGACCCAGTACTTC. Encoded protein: CASSWGGGREETQYF.

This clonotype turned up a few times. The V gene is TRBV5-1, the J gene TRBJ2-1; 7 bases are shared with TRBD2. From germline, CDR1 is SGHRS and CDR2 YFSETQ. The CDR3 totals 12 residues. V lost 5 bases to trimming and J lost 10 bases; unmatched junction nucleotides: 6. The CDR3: CASSLGEGEQFF. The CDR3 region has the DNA TGCGCCAGCAGTTTAGGGGAGGGGGAGCAGTTCTTC.

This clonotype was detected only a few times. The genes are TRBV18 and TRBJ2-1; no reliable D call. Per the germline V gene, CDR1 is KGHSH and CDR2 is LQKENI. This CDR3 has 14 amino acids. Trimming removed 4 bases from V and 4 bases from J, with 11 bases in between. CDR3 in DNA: TGTGCCAGCTCACTATCCCACGGGTACAATGAGCAGTTCTTC. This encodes CASSLSHGYNEQFF.

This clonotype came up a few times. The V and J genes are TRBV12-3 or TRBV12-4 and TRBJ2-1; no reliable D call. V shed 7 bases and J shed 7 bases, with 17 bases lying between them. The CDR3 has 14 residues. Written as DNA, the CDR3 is TGTGCCAGCACCCCCGGGTCGCCTTGGAATGAGCAGTTCTTC. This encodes CASTPGSPWNEQFF.

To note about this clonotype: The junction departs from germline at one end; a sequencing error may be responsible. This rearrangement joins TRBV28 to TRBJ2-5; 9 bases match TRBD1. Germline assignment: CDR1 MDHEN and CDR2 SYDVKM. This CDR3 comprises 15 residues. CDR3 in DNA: TGTGCCAGCAGTTCCCCCAGGACAGGGGAAGAGACCCGGTACTTC. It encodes CASSSPRTGEETRYF.

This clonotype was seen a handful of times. As DNA, the CDR3 is TGTGCCAGCAGTTACAGTACAGGAGAGACCCAGTACTTC. Its protein is CASSYSTGETQYF. This rearrangement joins TRBV6-2 or TRBV6-3 to TRBJ2-5, with D possibly matching TRBD1 (5 bases). The V gene's germline CDR1 is MNHEY and CDR2 SVGEGT. V was trimmed by 2 bases and J by 4 bases, leaving 8 bases between them. The CDR3 runs to 13 residues.

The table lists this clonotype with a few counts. CDR3 amino acids: CAISPTGTGFGPFGYTF. For the CDR3, the DNA is TGTGCCATCAGCCCGACCGGGACAGGGTTTGGGCCTTTTGGCTACACCTTC. The genes are TRBV10-3 and TRBJ1-2; 9 nucleotides align to TRBD1. The germline CDR1 and CDR2 sequences are ENHRY and SYGVKD. This CDR3 region has 17 residues. V shed 6 bases and J 7 bases; nucleotides not matched to a gene: 18.

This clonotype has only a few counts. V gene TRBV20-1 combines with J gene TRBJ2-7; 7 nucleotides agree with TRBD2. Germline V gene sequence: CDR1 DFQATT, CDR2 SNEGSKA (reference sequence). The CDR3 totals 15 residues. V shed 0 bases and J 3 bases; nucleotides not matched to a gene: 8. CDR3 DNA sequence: TGCAGTGCTAGAGATTTTCGGGAGGCGTTCTACGAGCAGTACTTC. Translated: CSARDFREAFYEQYF.

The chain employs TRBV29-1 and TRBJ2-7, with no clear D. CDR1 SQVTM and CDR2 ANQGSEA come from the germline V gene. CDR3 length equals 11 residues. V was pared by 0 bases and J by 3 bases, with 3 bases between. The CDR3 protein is CSVEEFYEQYF. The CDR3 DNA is TGCAGCGTTGAAGAATTCTACGAGCAGTACTTC.

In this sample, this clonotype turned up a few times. The CDR3 coding sequence is TGCGCCAGCCACGCTTTGGGGACAGGTCCTACTAACTATGGCTACACCTTC. Protein sequence: CASHALGTGPTNYGYTF. V gene TRBV5-1 combines with J gene TRBJ1-2; 8 nucleotides line up with TRBD1. J was trimmed by 0 bases and V by 7 bases; bases with no gene match: 14. The CDR3 is 17 amino acids. CDR1 SGHRS and CDR2 YFSETQ come from the germline V gene.

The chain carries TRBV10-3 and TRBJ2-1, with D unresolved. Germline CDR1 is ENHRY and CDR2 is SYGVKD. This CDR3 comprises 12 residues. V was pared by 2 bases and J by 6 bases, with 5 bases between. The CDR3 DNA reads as TGTGCCATCAGTGAGGGGGTCAATGAGCAGTTCTTC. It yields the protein CAISEGVNEQFF.

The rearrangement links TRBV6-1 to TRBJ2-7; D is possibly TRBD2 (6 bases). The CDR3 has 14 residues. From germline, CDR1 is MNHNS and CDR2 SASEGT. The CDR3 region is CAAGRGMNSYEQYF. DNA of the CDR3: TGTGCAGCCGGCCGGGGGATGAACTCTTACGAGCAGTACTTC.

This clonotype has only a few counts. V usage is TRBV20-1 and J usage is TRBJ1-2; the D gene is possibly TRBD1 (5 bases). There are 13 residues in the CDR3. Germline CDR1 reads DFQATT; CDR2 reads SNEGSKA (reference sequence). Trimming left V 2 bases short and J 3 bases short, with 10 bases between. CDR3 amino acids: CSARLVRDYGYTF. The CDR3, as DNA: TGCAGTGCTAGACTGGTCAGGGACTATGGCTACACCTTC.

The CDR3 DNA reads TGCGCCAGCAGGCTTACCGGGATTAGGGAGACCCAGTACTTC. Amino acid sequence: CASRLTGIRETQYF. This chain connects TRBV5-1 to TRBJ2-5; D possibly corresponds to TRBD2 (5 bases). This CDR3 is 14 amino acids long. Trimming removed 5 bases from V and 5 bases from J, with 16 bases in between. Germline V gene sequence: CDR1 SGHRS, CDR2 YFSETQ.

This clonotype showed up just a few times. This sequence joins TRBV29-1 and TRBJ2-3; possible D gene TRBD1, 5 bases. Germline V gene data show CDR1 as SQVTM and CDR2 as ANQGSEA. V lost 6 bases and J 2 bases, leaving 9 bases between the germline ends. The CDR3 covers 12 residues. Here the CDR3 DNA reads TGCAGCGTGATGGACAACACAGATACGCAGTATTTT. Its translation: CSVMDNTDTQYF.

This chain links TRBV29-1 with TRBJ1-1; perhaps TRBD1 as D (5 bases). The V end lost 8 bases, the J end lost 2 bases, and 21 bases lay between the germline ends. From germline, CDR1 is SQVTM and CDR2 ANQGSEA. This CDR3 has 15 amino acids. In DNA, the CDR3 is TGCAGCATTAGTGGCAGGGACCTAAGAAACACTGAAGCTTTCTTT. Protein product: CSISGRDLRNTEAFF. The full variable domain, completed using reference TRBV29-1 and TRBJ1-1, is SAVISQKPSRDICQRGTSLTIQCQVDSQVTMMFWYRQQPGQSLTLIATANQGSEATYESGFVIDKFPISRPNLTFSTLTVSNMSPEDSSIYLCSISGRDLRNTEAFFGQGTRLTVV.

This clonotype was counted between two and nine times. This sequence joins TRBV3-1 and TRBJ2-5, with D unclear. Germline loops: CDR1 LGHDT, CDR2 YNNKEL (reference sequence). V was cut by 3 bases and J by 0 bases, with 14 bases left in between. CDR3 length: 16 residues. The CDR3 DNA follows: TGTGCCAGCAGCCAGAGAAGGGATTCGTACCAAGAGACCCAGTACTTC. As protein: CASSQRRDSYQETQYF.

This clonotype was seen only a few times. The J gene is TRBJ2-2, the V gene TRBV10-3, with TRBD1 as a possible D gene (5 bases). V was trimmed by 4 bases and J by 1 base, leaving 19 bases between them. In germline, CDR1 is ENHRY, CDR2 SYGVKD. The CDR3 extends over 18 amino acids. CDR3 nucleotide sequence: TGTGCCATCAGTGTCCCCCAAGGGCAGGGCTTGAACACCGGGGAGCTGTTTTTT. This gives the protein CAISVPQGQGLNTGELFF.

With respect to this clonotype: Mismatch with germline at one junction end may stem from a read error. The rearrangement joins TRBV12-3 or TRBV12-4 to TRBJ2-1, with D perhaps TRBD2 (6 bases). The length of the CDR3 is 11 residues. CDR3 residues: CAGSFGGEQFF. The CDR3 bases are TGTGCCGGCAGTTTCGGGGGTGAGCAGTTCTTC.

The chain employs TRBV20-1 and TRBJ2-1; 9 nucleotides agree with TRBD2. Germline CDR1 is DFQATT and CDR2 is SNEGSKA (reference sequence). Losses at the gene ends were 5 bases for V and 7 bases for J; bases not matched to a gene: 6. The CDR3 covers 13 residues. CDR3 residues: CSAGSGRWNEQFF. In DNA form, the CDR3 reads TGCAGTGCTGGCAGCGGGAGGTGGAATGAGCAGTTCTTC.

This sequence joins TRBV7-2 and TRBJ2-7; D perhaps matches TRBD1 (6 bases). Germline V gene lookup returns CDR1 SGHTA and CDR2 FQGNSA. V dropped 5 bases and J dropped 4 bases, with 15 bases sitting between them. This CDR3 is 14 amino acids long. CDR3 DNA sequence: TGTGCCAGCAGCCAATCGGGCAGGGGATACGAGCAGTACTTC. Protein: CASSQSGRGYEQYF.

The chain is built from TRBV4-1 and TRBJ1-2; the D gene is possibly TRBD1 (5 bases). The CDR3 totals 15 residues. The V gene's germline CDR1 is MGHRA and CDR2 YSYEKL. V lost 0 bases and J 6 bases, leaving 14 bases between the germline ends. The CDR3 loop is CASSQEQGPQNGYTF. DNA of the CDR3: TGCGCCAGCAGCCAAGAGCAGGGCCCTCAGAATGGCTACACCTTC.

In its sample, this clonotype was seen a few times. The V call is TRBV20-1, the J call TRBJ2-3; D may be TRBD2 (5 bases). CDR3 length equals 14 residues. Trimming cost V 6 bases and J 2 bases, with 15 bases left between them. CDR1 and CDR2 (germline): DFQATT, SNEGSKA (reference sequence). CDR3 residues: CSAYRDPNTDTQYF. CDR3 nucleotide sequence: TGCAGTGCATACCGGGATCCAAACACAGATACGCAGTATTTT.